The entry below gives a single T cell receptor (beta chain) sequence along with its context. Its antigen is not known. These data originate in a study of cytomegalovirus exposure and HLA in healthy donors. General study points: Reports showed the classifier diagnosing cytomegalovirus status with high specificity and sensitivity. A list of 164 TCR beta chains associated with cytomegalovirus was given. A subsequent analysis found that TCR clusters from the first cohort also tended to co-occur in the 120 or so validation repertoires, with about 94% of cluster scores above 0.

Clones were read by immunoSEQ multiplex PCR, and TCRdb kept only the in-frame ones, dropping some. The top ten hold 1.9% of the sample, which has 100,000 to 120,000 clones, roughly 87% seen once. V was pared by 4 bases and J by 0 bases, with 2 bases of the junction left unmatched. In germline, CDR1 is SGHRS, CDR2 YFSETQ. The CDR3 is made up of 15 amino acids. Input material: PBMCs. This clonotype was obtained from a woman between 18 and 29 years old in good health and CMV-seronegative. The chain combines TRBV5-1 with TRBJ1-4; 8 bases are a match to TRBD1. The CDR3 coding sequence is TGCGCCAGCAGCCCGACAGGGGCAACTAATGAAAAACTGTTTTTT. Translation gives CASSPTGATNEKLFF.